The 15 T cell receptor beta chains reported below all come from one sample, sequenced in a study of cytomegalovirus exposure and HLA in healthy donors. Measured with immunoSEQ multiplex PCR; TCRdb has only the in-frame clones, and not every one. The table shows more than 90,000 clones, with approximately 86% occurring only once. Sequenced sample: PBMCs. All receptors come from a man aged 18-30 years in good health and CMV-seropositive.

As for this clone: This same CDR3 is encoded by further DNA sequences in the sample. The chain couples TRBV19 to TRBJ1-5; 10 positions match TRBD1. Germline-derived CDR1 and CDR2 are LNHDA and SQIVND (reference sequence). The CDR3 is 14 residues long. The ends lost 7 bases at V and 2 bases at J; junction bases unmatched: 2. This CDR3 reads CASTGTGGNQPQHF. The CDR3, as DNA: TGTGCCAGTACCGGGACAGGGGGCAATCAGCCCCAGCATTTT.

This clone was seen a handful of times. The rearrangement uses TRBV19 and TRBJ1-3; D unresolved. Looked up from germline, CDR1 is LNHDA and CDR2 is SQIVND (reference sequence). The V end was cut by 9 bases, the J end by 0 bases, with 6 bases between. The CDR3 runs 12 residues. The CDR3 DNA is TGTGCCAGAGGGAGCTCTGGAAACACCATATATTTT. Translated: CARGSSGNTIYF.

V gene TRBV4-3 combines with J gene TRBJ2-1; 8 positions agree with TRBD2. There are 16 residues in the CDR3. Germline lookup yields CDR1 LGHNA and CDR2 YSLEER. The ends lost 0 bases at V and 4 bases at J; junction bases unmatched: 5. The CDR3 loop is CASSQETSVDYNEQFF. CDR3 coding DNA: TGCGCCAGCAGCCAAGAGACTAGCGTTGATTACAATGAGCAGTTCTTC.

The V call is TRBV28, the J call TRBJ1-3; D is possibly TRBD1 (5 bases). V lost 2 bases to trimming and J lost 3 bases, with 8 bases between them. This CDR3 comprises 14 residues. The V gene's germline CDR1 is MDHEN and CDR2 SYDVKM. The CDR3 loop reads CASSLGGGGNTIYF. The DNA of the CDR3 is TGTGCCAGCAGTTTAGGCGGGGGTGGAAACACCATATATTTT.

V gene TRBV4-2 combines with J gene TRBJ2-2; 9 positions match TRBD2. The CDR3 has 14 amino acids. In germline, CDR1 is LGHNA, CDR2 YNFKEQ. Trimming took 5 bases from V and 5 from J; bases not matched to a gene: 3. The CDR3 nucleotides are TGTGCCAGCAGCATGCGGGGGGGGACCGGGGAGCTGTTTTTT. Translated, it gives CASSMRGGTGELFF.

J is TRBJ2-4 and V is TRBV5-4; 14 positions agree with TRBD2. Per the germline V gene, CDR1 is SGHNT and CDR2 is YYREEE (reference sequence). With V trimmed by 4 bases and J by 7 bases, 7 bases remained unmatched. The CDR3 runs 16 residues. The CDR3 loop is CASSPTRTSGGNIQYF. Written as DNA, the CDR3 is TGTGCCAGCAGCCCCACAAGGACTAGCGGGGGGAACATTCAGTACTTC.

This clone was recorded once. CDR3 coding DNA: TGTGCCAGCAACCGGGTCTTGGCGAACACTGAAGCTTTCTTT. The encoded protein is CASNRVLANTEAFF. V and J are TRBV2 and TRBJ1-1, with D uncertain. Trimming pared 7 bases from V and 1 base from J, leaving 13 bases between. The CDR3 has 14 residues. From germline, CDR1 is SNHLY and CDR2 FYNNEI.

The rearrangement links TRBV7-9 to TRBJ2-3, with 9 bases lining up with TRBD2. V dropped 3 bases and J dropped 0; count of bases not matched to a gene: 4. CDR3 length equals 16 residues. Germline assignment: CDR1 SEHNR and CDR2 FQNEAQ (reference sequence). The CDR3: CASSLASGGSTDTQYF. The CDR3 DNA sequence: TGTGCCAGCAGCTTGGCAAGCGGGGGGAGCACAGATACGCAGTATTTT.

As to this clone: A junction end diverges from the germline sequence, so it may reflect a read error. V usage is TRBV27 and J usage is TRBJ1-2; possibly TRBD1 for D (5 bases). This CDR3 spans 15 amino acids. Germline V lookup: CDR1 MNHEY, CDR2 SMNVEV (reference sequence). The CDR3 DNA is TGTGTCAGCAGTTTATCGGGGGGGGACTACTATGGCTACACCTTC. Residues: CVSSLSGGDYYGYTF.

The chain combines TRBV11-2 with TRBJ1-1; D gene unclear. This CDR3 contains 15 residues. Between the trimmed V and J ends, which lost 2 bases and 3 bases, there was a span of 13 bases. Germline V lookup: CDR1 SGHAT, CDR2 FQNNGV. CDR3 protein: CASSLRSPRDTEAFF. Here the CDR3 DNA reads TGTGCCAGCAGCTTAAGGTCTCCTCGGGACACTGAAGCTTTCTTT.

This chain connects TRBV13 to TRBJ2-1; TRBD2 matches at 12 bases. The CDR3 is 16 amino acids. CDR1 and CDR2 from the germline V gene are PRHDT and FYEKMQ (reference sequence). Trimming removed 4 bases from V and 4 bases from J; junction bases left unmatched: 5. The CDR3 protein is CASSSWTSGNYNEQFF. In nucleotides, the CDR3 is TGTGCCAGCAGCTCATGGACTAGCGGGAATTACAATGAGCAGTTCTTC.

CDR3 coding DNA: TGTGCCAGCAGCACCGGGACTAGCGGCTACAATGAGCAGTTCTTC. Translated: CASSTGTSGYNEQFF. The V call is TRBV7-8, the J call TRBJ2-1; 11 bases agree with TRBD2. The CDR3 loop spans 15 amino acids. V trimming: 5 bases; J trimming: 3 bases; junction bases outside the gene matches: 3. Germline lookup yields CDR1 SGHVS and CDR2 FQNEAQ. The whole variable domain, remainder taken from reference TRBV7-8 and TRBJ2-1, is GAGVSQSPRYKVAKRGQDVALRCDPISGHVSLFWYQQALGQGPEFLTYFQNEAQLDKSGLPSDRFFAERPEGSVSTLKIQRTQQEDSAVYLCASSTGTSGYNEQFFGPGTRLTVL.

The sample holds one count of this clone. The J gene is TRBJ2-3, the V gene TRBV5-1; 13 bases align to TRBD2. There are 16 residues in the CDR3. Trimming at V came to 3 bases and at J to 5 bases, leaving 6 bases not matched to a gene. Looked up from germline, CDR1 is SGHRS and CDR2 is YFSETQ. The CDR3 DNA follows: TGCGCCAGCAGCTGGGGACTAGCGGGACAGAGAGATACGCAGTATTTT. As protein: CASSWGLAGQRDTQYF.

A single count supports this clone. The gene calls are TRBV5-1 and TRBJ2-2; 8 nucleotides agree with TRBD1. Germline V gives CDR1 SGHRS, CDR2 YFSETQ. The CDR3 is 15 residues long. Germline trimming cut 4 bases from V and 6 bases from J; bases unmatched to any gene: 8. The CDR3 loop reads CASSVGQGSSGELFF. As DNA, the CDR3 is TGCGCCAGCAGCGTTGGACAGGGTAGTTCCGGGGAGCTGTTTTTT. The full variable domain, with the rest looked up from reference TRBV5-1 and TRBJ2-2, is KAGVTQTPRYLIKTRGQQVTLSCSPISGHRSVSWYQQTPGQGLQFLFEYFSETQRNKGNFPGRFSGRQFSNSRSEMNVSTLELGDSALYLCASSVGQGSSGELFFGEGSRLTVL.

The CDR3 bases are TGTGCCAGCATCGGGAATTCACCCCTCCACTTT. This codes for CASIGNSPLHF. V gene TRBV28 combines with J gene TRBJ1-6, with D uncertain. CDR1 is MDHEN and CDR2 is SYDVKM in the germline V gene. Trimming took off 7 bases at V and 7 bases at J, with 5 bases between the two ends. The CDR3 loop spans 11 amino acids. The entire variable domain, with the rest obtained from reference TRBV28 and TRBJ1-6, is as follows: DVKVTQSSRYLVKRTGEKVFLECVQDMDHENMFWYRQDPGLGLRLIYFSYDVKMKEKGDIPEGYSVSREKKERFSLILESASTNQTSMYLCASIGNSPLHFGNGTRLTVT.